This T cell receptor (beta chain) was found in a study of cytomegalovirus exposure and HLA in healthy donors. The PCR contained 60 Vbeta and 13 Jbeta primers. Using immunoSEQ multiplex PCR, the repertoire was profiled, and TCRdb retains in-frame clones only, with some absent. The table records 150,000 to 170,000 clones, around 81% of them present only once. General observations from the study: Most TCR beta V segments were productive about 87% or about 30% of the time in an earlier analysis. In a later analysis, about 17,000 TCR beta sequences were associated with HLA alleles at 0.05 false discovery rate. Immune exposure information available was restricted to CMV serostatus. Reports showed the classifier diagnosing cytomegalovirus status with high specificity and sensitivity.

This clone showed up just a few times. Its antigen is not identified. CDR1 is ENHRY, CDR2 SYGVKD, per germline. The CDR3 has 13 residues. Trimming took off 3 bases at V and 5 bases at J, with 11 bases between the two ends. This clonotype was obtained from a woman in her thirties or forties in good health and CMV-seropositive. The rearrangement joins TRBV10-3 to TRBJ2-7; the D gene is possibly TRBD1 (5 bases). Sequencing was performed on PBMCs. The CDR3 DNA sequence: TGTGCCATCAGTGACAGGGTCAACGACGAGCAGTACTTC. Translating it yields CAISDRVNDEQYF.